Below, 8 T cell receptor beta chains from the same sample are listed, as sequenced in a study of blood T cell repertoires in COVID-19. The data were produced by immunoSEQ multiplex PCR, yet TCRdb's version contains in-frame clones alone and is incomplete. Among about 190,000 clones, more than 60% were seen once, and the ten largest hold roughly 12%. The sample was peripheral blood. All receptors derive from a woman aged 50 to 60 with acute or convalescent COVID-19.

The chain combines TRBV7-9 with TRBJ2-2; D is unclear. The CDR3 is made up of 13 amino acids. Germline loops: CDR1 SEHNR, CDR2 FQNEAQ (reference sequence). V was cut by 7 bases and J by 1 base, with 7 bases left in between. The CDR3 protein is CASTPRNTGELFF. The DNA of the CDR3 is TGTGCCAGCACCCCCAGGAACACCGGGGAGCTGTTTTTT. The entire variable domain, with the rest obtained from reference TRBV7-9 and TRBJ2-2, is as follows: DTGVSQNPRHKITKRGQNVTFRCDPISEHNRLYWYRQTLGQGPEFLTYFQNEAQLEKSRLLSDRFSAERPKGSFSTLEIQRTEQGDSAMYLCASTPRNTGELFFGEGSRLTVL.

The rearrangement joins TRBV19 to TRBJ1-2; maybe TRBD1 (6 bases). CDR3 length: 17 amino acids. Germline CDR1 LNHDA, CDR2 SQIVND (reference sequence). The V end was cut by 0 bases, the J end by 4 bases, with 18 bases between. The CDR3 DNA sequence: TGTGCCAGTAGTATAGATCTGTCAACAGGGAGCCTCTATGGCTACACCTTC. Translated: CASSIDLSTGSLYGYTF.

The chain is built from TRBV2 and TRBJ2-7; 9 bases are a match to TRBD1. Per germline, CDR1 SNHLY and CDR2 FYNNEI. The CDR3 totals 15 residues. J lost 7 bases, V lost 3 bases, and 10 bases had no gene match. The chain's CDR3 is CASSEFGTGPLEQYF. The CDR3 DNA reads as TGTGCCAGCAGTGAGTTCGGGACAGGGCCCTTGGAGCAGTACTTC.

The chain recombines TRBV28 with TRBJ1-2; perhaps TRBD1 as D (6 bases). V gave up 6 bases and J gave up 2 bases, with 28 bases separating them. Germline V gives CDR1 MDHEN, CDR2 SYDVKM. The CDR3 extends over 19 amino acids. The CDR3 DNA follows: TGTGCCAGCAGGTCTGTACCGGGACAACAATCAGGTCAGAACTATGGCTACACCTTC. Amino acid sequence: CASRSVPGQQSGQNYGYTF.

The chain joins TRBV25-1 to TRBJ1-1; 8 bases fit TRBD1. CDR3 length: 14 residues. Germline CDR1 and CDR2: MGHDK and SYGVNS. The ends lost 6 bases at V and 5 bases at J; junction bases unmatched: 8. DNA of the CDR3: TGTGCCAGCAGAGGGACAGGCTGGAGTACTGAAGCTTTCTTT. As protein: CASRGTGWSTEAFF. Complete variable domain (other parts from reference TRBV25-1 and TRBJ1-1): EADIYQTPRYLVIGTGKKITLECSQTMGHDKMYWYQQDPGMELHLIHYSYGVNSTEKGDLSSESTVSRIRTEHFPLTLESARPSHTSQYLCASRGTGWSTEAFFGQGTRLTVV.

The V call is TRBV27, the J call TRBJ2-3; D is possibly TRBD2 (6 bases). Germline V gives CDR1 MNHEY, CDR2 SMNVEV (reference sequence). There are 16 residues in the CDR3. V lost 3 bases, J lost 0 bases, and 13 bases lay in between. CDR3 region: CASSLARDPSTDTQYF. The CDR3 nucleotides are TGTGCCAGCAGTTTGGCGCGGGACCCTAGCACAGATACGCAGTATTTT.

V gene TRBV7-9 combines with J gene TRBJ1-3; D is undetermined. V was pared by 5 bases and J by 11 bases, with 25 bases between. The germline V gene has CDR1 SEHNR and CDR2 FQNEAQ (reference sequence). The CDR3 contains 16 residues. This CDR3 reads CASSPSGMDLKEPIYF. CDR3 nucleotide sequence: TGTGCCAGCAGCCCCAGCGGAATGGATTTAAAGGAACCCATATATTTT. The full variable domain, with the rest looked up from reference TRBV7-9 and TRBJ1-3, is DTGVSQNPRHKITKRGQNVTFRCDPISEHNRLYWYRQTLGQGPEFLTYFQNEAQLEKSRLLSDRFSAERPKGSFSTLEIQRTEQGDSAMYLCASSPSGMDLKEPIYFGEGSWLTVV.

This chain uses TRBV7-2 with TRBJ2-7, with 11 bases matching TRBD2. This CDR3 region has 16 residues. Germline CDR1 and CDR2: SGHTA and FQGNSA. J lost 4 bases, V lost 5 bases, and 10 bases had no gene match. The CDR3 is CASSLAPLAGGYEQYF. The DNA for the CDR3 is TGTGCCAGCAGCCTCGCCCCCCTAGCGGGGGGTTACGAGCAGTACTTC. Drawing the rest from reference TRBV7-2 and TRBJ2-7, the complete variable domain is GAGVSQSPSNKVTEKGKDVELRCDPISGHTALYWYRQSLGQGLEFLIYFQGNSAPDKSGLPSDRFSAERTGGSVSTLTIQRTQQEDSAVYLCASSLAPLAGGYEQYFGPGTRLTVT.